This paragraph covers one T cell receptor beta chain sequence. What it binds is not known. The time point: cycle 4 day 1 (C4D1), after 5 to 7 weeks of nivolumab. Brentuximab vedotin exposure varied, and every patient relapsed after autologous stem cell transplantation. PBMCs were thawed, and CD8+ T cells were then isolated from them by magnetic negative selection. Clones were sequenced by immunoSEQ multiplex PCR, and TCRdb holds only the in-frame ones, with some missing. The sample has some 7,800 clones; approximately 80% are singletons. The sample belongs to a study of PD-1 blockade in classical Hodgkin lymphoma. General observations from the study: Newly diagnosed patients reportedly trailed healthy donors in baseline TCR diversity.

This CDR3 is 13 amino acids long. Trimming took 2 bases from V and 7 from J, leaving 11 bases between them. Per the germline V gene, CDR1 is LNHDA and CDR2 is SQIVND (reference sequence). This TCR was sampled from a human donor with classical Hodgkin lymphoma. The sample was CD8+ T cells from blood, taken before the fourth cycle of nivolumab. The chain has TRBV19 and TRBJ2-5, with D possibly being TRBD1 (5 bases). The CDR3 reads CASSISQGGTQYF. The CDR3 DNA sequence: TGTGCCAGTAGTATATCCCAGGGCGGGACCCAGTACTTC. The variable domain in full, completed from reference TRBV19 and TRBJ2-5, reads DGGITQSPKYLFRKEGQNVTLSCEQNLNHDAMYWYRQDPGQGLRLIYYSQIVNDFQKGDIAEGYSVSREKKESFPLTVTSAQKNPTAFYLCASSISQGGTQYFGPGTRLLVL.